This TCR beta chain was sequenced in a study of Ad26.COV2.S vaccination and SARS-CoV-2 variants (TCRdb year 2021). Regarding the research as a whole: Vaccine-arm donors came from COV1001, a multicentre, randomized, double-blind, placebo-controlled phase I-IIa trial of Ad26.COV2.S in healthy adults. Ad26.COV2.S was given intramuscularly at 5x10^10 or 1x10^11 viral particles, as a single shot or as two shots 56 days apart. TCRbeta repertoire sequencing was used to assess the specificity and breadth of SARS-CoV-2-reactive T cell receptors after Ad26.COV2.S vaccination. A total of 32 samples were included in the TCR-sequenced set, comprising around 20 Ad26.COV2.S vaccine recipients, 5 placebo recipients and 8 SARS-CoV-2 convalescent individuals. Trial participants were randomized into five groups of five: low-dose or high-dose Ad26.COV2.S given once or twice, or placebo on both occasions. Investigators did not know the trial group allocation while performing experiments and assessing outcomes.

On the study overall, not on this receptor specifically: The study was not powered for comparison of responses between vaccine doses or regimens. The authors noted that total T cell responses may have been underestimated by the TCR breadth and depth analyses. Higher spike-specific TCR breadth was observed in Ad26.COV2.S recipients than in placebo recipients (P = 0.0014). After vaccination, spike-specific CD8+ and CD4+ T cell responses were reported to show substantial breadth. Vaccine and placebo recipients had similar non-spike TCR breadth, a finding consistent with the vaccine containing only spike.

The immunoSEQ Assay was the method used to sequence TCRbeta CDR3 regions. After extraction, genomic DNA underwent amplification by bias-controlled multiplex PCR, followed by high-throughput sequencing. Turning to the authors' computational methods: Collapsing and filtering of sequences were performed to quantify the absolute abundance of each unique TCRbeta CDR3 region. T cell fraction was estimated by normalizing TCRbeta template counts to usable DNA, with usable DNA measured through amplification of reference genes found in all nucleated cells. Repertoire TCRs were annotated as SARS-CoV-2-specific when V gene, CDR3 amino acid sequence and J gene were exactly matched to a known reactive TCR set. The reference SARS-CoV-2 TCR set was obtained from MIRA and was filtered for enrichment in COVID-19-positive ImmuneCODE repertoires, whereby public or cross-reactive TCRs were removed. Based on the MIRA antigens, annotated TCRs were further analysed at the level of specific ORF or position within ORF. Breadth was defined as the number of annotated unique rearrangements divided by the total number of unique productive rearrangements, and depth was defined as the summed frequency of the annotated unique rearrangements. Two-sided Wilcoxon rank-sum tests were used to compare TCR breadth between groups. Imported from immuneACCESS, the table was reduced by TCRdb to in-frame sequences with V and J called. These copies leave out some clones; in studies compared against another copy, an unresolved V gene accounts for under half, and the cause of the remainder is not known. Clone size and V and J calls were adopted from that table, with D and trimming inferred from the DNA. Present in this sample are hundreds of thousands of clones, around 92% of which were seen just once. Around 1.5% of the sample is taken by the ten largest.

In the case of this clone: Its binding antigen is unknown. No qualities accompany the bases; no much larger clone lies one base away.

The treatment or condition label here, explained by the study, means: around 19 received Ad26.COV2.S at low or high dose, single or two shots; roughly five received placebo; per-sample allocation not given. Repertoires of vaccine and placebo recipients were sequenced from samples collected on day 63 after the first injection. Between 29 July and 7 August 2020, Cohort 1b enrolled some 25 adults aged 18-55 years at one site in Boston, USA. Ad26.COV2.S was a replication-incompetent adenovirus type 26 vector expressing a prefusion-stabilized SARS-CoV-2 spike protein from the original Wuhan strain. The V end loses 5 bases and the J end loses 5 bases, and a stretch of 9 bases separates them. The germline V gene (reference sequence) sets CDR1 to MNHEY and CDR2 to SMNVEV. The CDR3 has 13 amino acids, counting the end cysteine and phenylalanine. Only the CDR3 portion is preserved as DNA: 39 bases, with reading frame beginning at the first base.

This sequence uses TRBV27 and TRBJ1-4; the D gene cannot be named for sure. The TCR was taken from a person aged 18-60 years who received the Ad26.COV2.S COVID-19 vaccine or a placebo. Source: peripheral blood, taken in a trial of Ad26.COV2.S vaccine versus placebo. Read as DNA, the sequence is TGTGCCAGCAGTCCGCAGGAAAATGAAAAACTGTTTTTT. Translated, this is CASSPQENEKLFF.